The 10 T cell receptor beta chains below all came from one sample that was sequenced in a study of sequential checkpoint blockade in melanoma (dated by TCRdb to about 2019). Library construction relied on the immunoSEQ multiplex PCR assay. TCRdb took this table from immuneACCESS and kept in-frame rearrangements with V and J called. Such tables lack part of the clones; where checked against another copy, unresolved V genes explain under half of the gap, and the rest is unexplained. This sample holds fewer than 50,000 clones; approximately 91% were observed only once. 9.5% to 15% of the sample is taken by the ten largest. In light of the paper, this sample's treatment or condition label describes: randomized to nivolumab then ipilimumab (arm A) or the reverse (arm B). Material: CD8+ T cells sorted from blood (inferred from file names), obtained from a patient given nivolumab and ipilimumab in sequence. These receptor sequences come from a human donor with melanoma.

The chain combines TRBV7-9 with TRBJ2-2; 10 bases match TRBD1. V was clipped by 5 bases and J by 5 bases; unmatched bases: 5. The CDR3 is 15 amino acids. Germline CDR1 reads SEHNR; CDR2 reads FQNEAQ (reference sequence). The CDR3 is CASSQGQGLTGELFF. CDR3 nucleotide sequence: TGTGCCAGCAGCCAGGGACAGGGGTTAACCGGGGAGCTGTTTTTT.

The V call is TRBV19, the J call TRBJ2-2; D gene ambiguous. V shed 1 base and J shed 5 bases, with 2 bases lying between them. Germline CDR1 LNHDA, CDR2 SQIVND (reference sequence). The CDR3 spans 12 residues. The CDR3 region is CASSIATGELFF. In DNA form, the CDR3 reads TGTGCCAGTAGTATAGCGACCGGGGAGCTGTTTTTT.

The V and J genes are TRBV27 and TRBJ2-2, with D perhaps matching TRBD1 (6 bases). This CDR3 is built from 15 residues. The V end was cut by 0 bases, the J end by 3 bases, with 8 bases between. The V gene's germline CDR1 is MNHEY and CDR2 SMNVEV (reference sequence). CDR3 DNA sequence: TGTGCCAGCAGTTTATCGACAGGTTACACCGGGGAGCTGTTTTTT. Translation gives CASSLSTGYTGELFF.

The chain's CDR3 is CASSRTGTSAEQYV. Here the CDR3 DNA reads TGTGCCAGCAGCCGAACCGGGACTAGCGCTGAGCAGTACGTC. This chain joins TRBV7-9 and TRBJ2-7, with 10 bases fitting TRBD2. J was trimmed by 7 bases and V by 5 bases; bases with no gene match: 8. Germline values: CDR1 SEHNR, CDR2 FQNEAQ (reference sequence). The CDR3 covers 14 residues.

A few counts support this clone. The gene calls are TRBV14 and TRBJ1-2, with 7 positions matching TRBD1. Trimming removed 3 bases from V and 5 bases from J; junction bases left unmatched: 6. The CDR3 extends over 14 amino acids. Germline CDR1 and CDR2: SGHDN and FVKESK. The CDR3 DNA follows: TGTGCCAGCAGCCAGGGGACAGCCTATTATGGCTACACCTTC. Protein sequence: CASSQGTAYYGYTF.

V and J are TRBV9 and TRBJ2-7, with 11 bases matching TRBD1. The CDR3 is 16 amino acids. CDR1 is SGDLS, CDR2 YYNGEE, per germline. J lost 5 bases, V lost 3 bases, and 10 bases had no gene match. The DNA for the CDR3 is TGTGCCAGCAGCGGGGGGACAGGGGGAAAAGGGAACGAGCAGTACTTC. Translation: CASSGGTGGKGNEQYF. The variable domain in full, completed from reference TRBV9 and TRBJ2-7, reads DSGVTQTPKHLITATGQRVTLRCSPRSGDLSVYWYQQSLDQGLQFLIQYYNGEERAKGNILERFSAQQFPDLHSELNLSSLELGDSALYFCASSGGTGGKGNEQYFGPGTRLTVT.

The V gene is TRBV5-1, the J gene TRBJ2-7, with D possibly being TRBD1 (6 bases). Germline lookup yields CDR1 SGHRS and CDR2 YFSETQ. The CDR3 sequence is 13 residues long. V was cut by 1 base and J by 6 bases, with 11 bases left in between. The CDR3, as DNA: TGCGCCAGCAGCTTGAACAGGGCCTCCGAGCAGTACGTC. As protein: CASSLNRASEQYV.

This clone occurred once. V is TRBV29-1 and J is TRBJ2-1; D not resolved. Germline-derived CDR1 and CDR2 are SQVTM and ANQGSEA. The V end lost 4 bases, the J end lost 10 bases, and 17 bases lay between the germline ends. The CDR3 length is 13 residues. CDR3 in amino acids: CSVARSIQWEQFF. As DNA, the CDR3 is TGCAGCGTTGCCAGGTCGATCCAATGGGAGCAGTTCTTC.

The rearrangement uses TRBV2 and TRBJ2-4, with 9 positions matching TRBD2. The V segment lost 3 bases and the J segment 5 bases; nucleotides outside the gene matches: 5. CDR1 is SNHLY and CDR2 is FYNNEI in the germline V gene. This CDR3 region has 15 residues. The chain's CDR3 is CASSDVGGRENIQYF. As DNA, the CDR3 is TGTGCCAGCAGTGATGTGGGCGGGAGGGAAAACATTCAGTACTTC.

The chain is built from TRBV14 and TRBJ2-5; a possible D gene is TRBD2 (6 bases). The V end was cut by 3 bases, the J end by 5 bases, with 7 bases between. CDR3 length: 12 residues. The germline V gene has CDR1 SGHDN and CDR2 FVKESK. The CDR3: CASSQAGETQYF. DNA of the CDR3: TGTGCCAGCAGCCAGGCGGGGGAGACCCAGTACTTC.